This TCR beta chain derives from a study of cytomegalovirus exposure and HLA in healthy donors. The primer mix had 60 Vbeta and 13 Jbeta primers. The protocol was immunoSEQ multiplex PCR, while the TCRdb copy is restricted to in-frame clones and leaves out a portion. The sample gives about 81,000 clones, 77% of which show up once; roughly 3% is in the top ten. CDR1 is LNHNV, CDR2 YYDKDF, per germline (reference sequence). V dropped 9 bases and J dropped 5 bases, with 25 bases sitting between them. The length of the CDR3 is 16 residues. V gene TRBV15 combines with J gene TRBJ2-5, with a weak D call TRBD2 (5 bases). The sequence came from a man aged 50-59 years in good health and CMV-seropositive. Sequences were obtained from PBMCs. CDR3 in amino acids: CATGRIAGHPGETQYF. The CDR3 nucleotides are TGTGCCACGGGTAGAATCGCGGGTCACCCGGGGGAGACCCAGTACTTC.